This TCR beta chain was observed in a study of response to subunit inactivated influenza vaccine. The study, taken as a whole, reports: Researchers suggested that each seasonal influenza vaccination recruits few new T cells.

The CDR3 spans 14 residues. Germline V gene sequence: CDR1 SGHRS, CDR2 YFSETQ. The ends were cut back, 5 bases at V and 3 bases at J, with 12 bases in the middle. TCRdb recomputed calls from the RT-PCR reads with MiXCR, one row per CDR3 protein. The repertoire holds 530,000 or so distinct CDR3 sequences, with 10% to 15% as singletons. This clonotype was found many times. Its cognate antigen is unknown. J is TRBJ2-1 and V is TRBV5-1; D might be TRBD1 (6 bases). The TCR sequence derives from a man aged 45-65 years who received an inactivated influenza vaccine. Specimen: PBMCs from blood, collected on the day of vaccination. CDR3 nucleotide sequence: TGCGCCAGCAGTCCTGGGACATACTACAATGAGCAGTTCTTC. Protein sequence: CASSPGTYYNEQFF.